This T cell receptor beta chain was recovered during a study of blood T cell repertoires in COVID-19. Study-wide context: The analysed material was cDNA or gDNA that came from T cells, B-cell-depleted T cells, or PBMCs.

This table comes from immunoSEQ multiplex PCR, and its TCRdb copy is limited to in-frame clones, with some not included. The sample lists roughly 430,000 clones, roughly 86% seen once, with roughly 2% in the top ten. Each participant's cohort was designated according to participant-reported clinical history. The CDR3 is made up of 13 amino acids. V was trimmed by 3 bases and J by 7 bases, leaving 12 bases between them. Germline V CDR1 and CDR2: MNHEY, SVGAGI. This sequence joins TRBV6-5 and TRBJ1-2; D is perhaps TRBD1 (6 bases). This TCR derives from a woman aged 40-49 years with acute COVID-19. The sequenced material came from PBMCs or T cells enriched from blood (not recorded which). DNA of the CDR3: TGTGCCAGCAGTTATTTGGCAGGGGCTGGCTACACCTTC. It codes for CASSYLAGAGYTF.